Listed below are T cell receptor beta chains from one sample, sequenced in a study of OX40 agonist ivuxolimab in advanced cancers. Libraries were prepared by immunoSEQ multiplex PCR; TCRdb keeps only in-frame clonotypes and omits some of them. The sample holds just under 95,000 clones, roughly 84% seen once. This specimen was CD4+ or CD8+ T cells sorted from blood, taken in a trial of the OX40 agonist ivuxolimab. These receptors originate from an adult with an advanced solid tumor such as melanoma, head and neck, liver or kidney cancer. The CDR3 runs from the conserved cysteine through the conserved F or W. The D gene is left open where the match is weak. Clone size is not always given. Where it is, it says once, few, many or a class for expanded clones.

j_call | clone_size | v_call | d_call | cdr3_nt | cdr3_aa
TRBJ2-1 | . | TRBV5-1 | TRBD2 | TGCGCCAGCAGCTCCACCGGACTAGCGGGGGCCCGAAGCTCCTACAATGAGCAGTTCTTC | CASSSTGLAGARSSYNEQFF
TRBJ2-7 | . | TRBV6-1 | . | TGTGCCAGCAGTGAAGCGGTGGGATACGAGCAGTACTTC | CASSEAVGYEQYF
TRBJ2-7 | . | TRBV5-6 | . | TGTGCCAGCAGTTTACGGCCATACTCCTACGAGCAGTACTTC | CASSLRPYSYEQYF
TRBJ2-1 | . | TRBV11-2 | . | TGTGCCAGCAGCTTTCTAGGCACCAATGAGCAGTTCTTC | CASSFLGTNEQFF
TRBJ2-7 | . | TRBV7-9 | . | TGTGCCAGCAGCCCCAACCTCGACAACGAGGAGCAGTACTTC | CASSPNLDNEEQYF
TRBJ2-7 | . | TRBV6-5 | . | TGTGCCAGCAGTGCAACTCGACTAGGACGTGGCGAGCAGTACTTC | CASSATRLGRGEQYF
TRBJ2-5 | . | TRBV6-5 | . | TGTGCCAGCAGTTATCAGCCCGGGGGCAGAGAGACCCAGTACTTC | CASSYQPGGRETQYF
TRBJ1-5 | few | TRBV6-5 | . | TGTGCCAGCAGTTATTTCGGCAATCAGCCCCAGCATTTT | CASSYFGNQPQHF
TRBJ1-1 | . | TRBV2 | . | TGTGCCAGCAGTGAAACAGGAGGGGCGAACACTGAAGCTTTCTTT | CASSETGGANTEAFF
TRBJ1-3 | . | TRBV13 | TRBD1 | TGTGCCAGCAGCTTACAGTACAGGGGGGCTGGAAACACCATATATTTT | CASSLQYRGAGNTIYF
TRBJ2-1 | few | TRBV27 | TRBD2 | TGTGCCAGCAGTTTTTTGGGCGGGGGGGGTTACAATGAGCAGTTCTTC | CASSFLGGGGYNEQFF
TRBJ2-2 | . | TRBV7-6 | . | TGTGCCACCCGTCGGGGGCAGGGCACCGGGGAGCTGTTTTTT | CATRRGQGTGELFF
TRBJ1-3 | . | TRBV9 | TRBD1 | TGTGCCAGCAGCGTAGGGACAGGGAGCTCTGGAAACACCATATATTTT | CASSVGTGSSGNTIYF
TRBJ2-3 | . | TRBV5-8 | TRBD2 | TGTGCCAGCAGCTCGGCGGGGGAGACAGATACGCAGTATTTT | CASSSAGETDTQYF
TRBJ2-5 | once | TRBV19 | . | TGTGCCAGTAGTTGGATCGGGACTGAGCAAGAGACCCAGTACTTC | CASSWIGTEQETQYF
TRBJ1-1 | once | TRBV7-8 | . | TGTGCCAGCAGCTTAGCGCGTAGGGCAGACACTGAAGCTTTCTTT | CASSLARRADTEAFF
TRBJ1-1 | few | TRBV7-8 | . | TGTGCCAGCGAACTCAAAAGGGGCATGAACACTGAAGCTTTCTTT | CASELKRGMNTEAFF
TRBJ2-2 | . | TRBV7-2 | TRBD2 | TGTGCCAGCAGCTTAACGGGACTAGCGGGTACCGGGGAACTGTTTTTT | CASSLTGLAGTGELFF
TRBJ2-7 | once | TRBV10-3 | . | TGTGCCATCACCACAGGTTATAGCTCCTACGAGCAGTACTTC | CAITTGYSSYEQYF
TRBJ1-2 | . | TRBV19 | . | TGTGCCAGTAGTACCTGGACGGGAGGCTACACCTTC | CASSTWTGGYTF
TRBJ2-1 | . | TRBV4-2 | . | TGTGCCAGCCTCGAGTCGAATGAGCAGTTCTTC | CASLESNEQFF
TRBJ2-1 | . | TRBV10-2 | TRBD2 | TGCGCCAGCCGAAGCGGGGGGTTCTCCTACAATGAGCAGTTCTTC | CASRSGGFSYNEQFF
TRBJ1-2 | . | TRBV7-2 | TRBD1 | TGTGCCAGCAGCTCTCACAGGGGCAGGGACTATGGCTACACCTTC | CASSSHRGRDYGYTF
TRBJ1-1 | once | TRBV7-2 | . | TGTGCCAGCAGCTTACTATCGAACACTGAAGCTTTCTTT | CASSLLSNTEAFF
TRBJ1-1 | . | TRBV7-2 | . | TGTGCCAGCAGCTTAGAACGGGGGGGGACTGAAGCTTTCTTT | CASSLERGGTEAFF
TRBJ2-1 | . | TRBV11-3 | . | TGTGCCAGCAGCCCCCAGTCATTAAGCAATGAGCAGTTCTTC | CASSPQSLSNEQFF
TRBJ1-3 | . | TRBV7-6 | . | TGTGCCAGCAGCTATGGGACGCAGTCAGGAAACACCATATATTTT | CASSYGTQSGNTIYF
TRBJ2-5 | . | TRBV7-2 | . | TGTGCCAGCAGCGTTCGGAGGGGGGACCAAGAGACCCAGTACTTC | CASSVRRGDQETQYF
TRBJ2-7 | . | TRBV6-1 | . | TGTGCCAGCAGTGATCGGGGGGCGCCGGGCGAGCAGTACTTC | CASSDRGAPGEQYF
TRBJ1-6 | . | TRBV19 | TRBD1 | TGTGCCAGTAGTTCCCGGGACAGGGAATCACCCCTCCACTTT | CASSSRDRESPLHF
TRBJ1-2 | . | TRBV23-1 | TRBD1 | TGCGCCAGCAGTCAAAGGGGGCGCAGAGGCTACACCTTC | CASSQRGRRGYTF
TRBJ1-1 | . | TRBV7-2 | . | TGTGCCAGCAGCTTACTAACGAAAGCTTTCTTT | CASSLLTKAFF
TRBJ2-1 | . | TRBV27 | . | TGTGCCAGCAGCGCTAGTATAAGAGTAAATGAGCAGTTCTTC | CASSASIRVNEQFF
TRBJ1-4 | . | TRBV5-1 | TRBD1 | TGCGCCAGCAGTCGACAGCAGACACAGGGGTGGGCTAATGAAAAACTGTTTTTT | CASSRQQTQGWANEKLFF
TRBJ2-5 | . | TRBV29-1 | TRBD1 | TGCAGCGTTCGGTGGACAGGGATGGAGACCCAGTACTTC | CSVRWTGMETQYF
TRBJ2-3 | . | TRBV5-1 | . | TGCGCCAGCAGCTTGAGCGTCGCTAGCACAGATACGCAGTATTTT | CASSLSVASTDTQYF
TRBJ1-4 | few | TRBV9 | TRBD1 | TGTGCCAGCAGCGCCCACAGGGGAGGCGGGGGGCTTAATGAAAAACTGTTTTTT | CASSAHRGGGGLNEKLFF
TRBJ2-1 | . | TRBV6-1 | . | TGTGCCAGCAGTGAATTTATGGGACAAAACAATGAGCAGTTCTTC | CASSEFMGQNNEQFF
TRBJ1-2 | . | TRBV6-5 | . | TGTGCCAGCAGTTCCACGGGGGGGCGGAACACCTTC | CASSSTGGRNTF
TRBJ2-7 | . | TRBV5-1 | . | TGCGCCAGCAGCTGGTCGGCACCTACAACAGGAGACTCCTACGAGCAGTACTTC | CASSWSAPTTGDSYEQYF
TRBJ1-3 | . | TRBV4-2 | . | TGTGCCAGCAGCCAAGCTTTCAACACCATATATTTT | CASSQAFNTIYF
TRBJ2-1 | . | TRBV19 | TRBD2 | TGTGCCAGTACCGGAGCGATACTAGCGGGGGGGCCCGGTGAGCAGTTCTTC | CASTGAILAGGPGEQFF
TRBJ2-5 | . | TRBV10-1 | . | TGCGCCAGCAGTGAGGGGGGGGACACTTGCCTGGGGCAAGAGACCCAGTACTTC | CASSEGGDTCLGQETQYF
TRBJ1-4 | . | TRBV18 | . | TGTGCCAGCTCCCCCGGACGCCGCGGGGAAAAACTGTTTTTT | CASSPGRRGEKLFF